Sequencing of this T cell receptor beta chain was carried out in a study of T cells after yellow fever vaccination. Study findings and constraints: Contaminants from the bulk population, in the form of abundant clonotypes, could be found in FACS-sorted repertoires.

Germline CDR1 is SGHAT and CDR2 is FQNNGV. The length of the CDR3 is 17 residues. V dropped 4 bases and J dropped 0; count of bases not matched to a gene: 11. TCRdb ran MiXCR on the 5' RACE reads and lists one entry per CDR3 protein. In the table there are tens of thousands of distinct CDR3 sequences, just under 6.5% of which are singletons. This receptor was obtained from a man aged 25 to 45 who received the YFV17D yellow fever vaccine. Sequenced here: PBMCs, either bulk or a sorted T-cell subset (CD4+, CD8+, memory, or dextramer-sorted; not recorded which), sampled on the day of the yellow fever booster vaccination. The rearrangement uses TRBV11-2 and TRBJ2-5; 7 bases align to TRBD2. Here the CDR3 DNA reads TGTGCCAGCAGCTGGGGGGGGTCGCAGGCCTACCAAGAGACCCAGTACTTC. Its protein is CASSWGGSQAYQETQYF.